This T cell receptor beta chain was captured in a study of cytomegalovirus exposure and HLA in healthy donors. Study findings and constraints: Altogether, 150 to 200 TCR beta chains were recorded as cytomegalovirus-associated. In vitro confirmation showed a few CMV-associated chains to be CMV antigen specific.

Assay used: immunoSEQ multiplex PCR; TCRdb lists only in-frame clones, some missing. In the table there are under 150,000 clones, approximately 90% of which are singletons. CDR3 size: 13 residues. CDR1 and CDR2 from the germline V gene are SGHRS and YFSETQ. V shed 0 bases and J shed 6 bases, with 8 bases lying between them. For this clone: Its antigen is unknown.

The J gene is TRBJ2-3, the V gene TRBV5-1; D not certain. The sample comprised PBMCs. This receptor was identified in a woman aged 18-29 years in good health and CMV-seronegative. The DNA of the CDR3 is TGCGCCAGCAGCTTGGCCGTTGTTGATACGCAGTATTTT. This codes for CASSLAVVDTQYF.